Below, one TCR beta chain is given with its context. The antigen it binds to is not known. No base quality values were provided; no much bigger clone lies one nucleotide off. Blood samples for TCR beta sequencing were given by related transplant donors. Nuclei Lysis Solution was used to extract genomic DNA from fresh or cryopreserved unfractionated peripheral blood mononuclear cells. These data belong to a study of T cell clonotyping in hematopoietic cell transplantation (dated by TCRdb to about 2021). Looking at the study overall: In the study, over a hundred blood samples were gathered from 35 to 45 consecutive transplant recipients and their related donors. Patient recruitment ran from late 2015 to early 2017, and follow-up continued until September 2020 or death.

Study-wide findings and limitations: The sample size was limited, and because cells were not sorted, the contributions of CD4 and CD8 repertoires could not be separated. Recipient TCR diversity fell after transplant, with pathologically expanded clonotypes rising progressively from day 30 to day 180. Just a small fraction of recipient repertoires overlapped with donor repertoires, and more than 95% appeared de novo at the given depth. Broader posttransplant TCR repertoire diversity was predicted by donor and pretransplant recipient Inverse Simpson Index values.

TCR beta CDR3 regions were amplified from genomic DNA with the immunoSEQ assay, a bias-controlled multiplex PCR using V- and J-specific primers. A proprietary barcode and Illumina adapter sequences were added to the CDR3 amplicons in a second PCR step. An Illumina MiSeq instrument was used to sequence the CDR3 libraries. As for the authors' bioinformatics: Export and quality control were performed with immunoSEQ Analyzer 3.0, and downstream analyses were performed with R Bioconductor and Immunarch. Only productive rearrangements in the normalized downsampled data set went into calculating the repertoire metrics. In the normalized cohort, a clonotype counted as pathologically expanded if the clonotype was larger than 5 templates. Repertoire diversity was measured with the Inverse Simpson Index. To capture all clonotypes, the CMV-specificity analyses were run on the non-normalized data set. TCRdb retrieved this table from immuneACCESS and kept in-frame rearrangements only. Not all clones are present; in checked studies, unresolved V genes account for under half, and no reason is known for the remainder. From that table come the V and J calls and clone size; the DNA was used to work out D and trimming. A total of roughly 12,000 clones appear in this sample, around 50% of them only once. About a tenth of the sample is taken by the ten largest.

V loses 0 bases at its end and J loses 4 bases; junction bases beyond the gene matches: 8. The CDR3 numbers 19 residues from cysteine through phenylalanine. Of all the DNA, just the CDR3 is kept, 57 bases in frame from base 1. CDR1 and CDR2 are drawn from the germline V gene: LGHNA, YSLEER. The sequence is built from TRBV4-3 and TRBJ2-3; 15 junctional bases match TRBD2. The source is a man between 50 and 59 years old in good health. Some clones in this sample may be carry-over from other donors' samples. Sequencing was performed on peripheral blood mononuclear cells. CDR3 region: CASSQDPGLAGGWSDTQYF. The nucleotide sequence reads as follows: TGCGCCAGCAGCCAAGACCCGGGACTAGCGGGAGGATGGTCAGATACGCAGTATTTT.